These 15 T cell receptor beta chains came from one sample sequenced in a study of blood T cell repertoires in COVID-19. TCRdb's copy holds only in-frame clones and misses some; the assay was immunoSEQ multiplex PCR. Here the sample spans over 200,000 clones, about 86% being singletons. Source material: peripheral blood. The source of these receptors is a man aged 55-75 years who had recovered from COVID-19.

This chain uses TRBV9 with TRBJ1-2; D possibly corresponds to TRBD1 (6 bases). Germline CDR1 reads SGDLS; CDR2 reads YYNGEE. The CDR3 extends over 15 amino acids. V shed 2 bases and J shed 4 bases, with 15 bases lying between them. CDR3 region: CASSVSPDRTYGYTF. For the CDR3, the DNA is TGTGCCAGCAGCGTTTCACCAGACAGGACCTATGGCTACACCTTC.

V usage is TRBV6-5 and J usage is TRBJ1-4; D gene ambiguous. The germline gives CDR1 MNHEY, CDR2 SVGAGI. There are 14 residues in the CDR3. Trimming removed 5 bases from V and 0 bases from J, with 7 bases in between. The CDR3 region is CASSRRTTNEKLFF. In DNA form, the CDR3 reads TGTGCCAGCAGTCGCAGGACAACTAATGAAAAACTGTTTTTT.

This clone turned up a few times. The rearrangement links TRBV7-2 to TRBJ1-6; D is ambiguous. The V end was cut by 5 bases, the J end by 9 bases, with 14 bases between. CDR1 and CDR2 (germline): SGHTA, FQGNSA. The CDR3 runs 14 residues. CDR3 nucleotide sequence: TGTGCCAGCAGCCTTTGGACTGCCAGTTCACCCCTCCACTTT. Amino acids: CASSLWTASSPLHF. The full variable domain, rest sourced from reference TRBV7-2 and TRBJ1-6, is GAGVSQSPSNKVTEKGKDVELRCDPISGHTALYWYRQSLGQGLEFLIYFQGNSAPDKSGLPSDRFSAERTGGSVSTLTIQRTQQEDSAVYLCASSLWTASSPLHFGNGTRLTVT.

V and J are TRBV6-2 or TRBV6-3 and TRBJ2-1; no clear D gene. This CDR3 contains 13 residues. V dropped 2 bases and J dropped 7 bases, with 9 bases sitting between them. The germline CDR1 and CDR2 sequences are MNHEY and SVGEGT. CDR3 coding DNA: TGTGCCAGCAGTTACCGAGTATTGAATGAGCAGTTCTTC. Amino acids: CASSYRVLNEQFF.

This clone was recorded only once. The chain combines TRBV7-9 with TRBJ1-1; 10 nucleotides align to TRBD1. Germline lookup yields CDR1 SEHNR and CDR2 FQNEAQ (reference sequence). The CDR3 covers 15 residues. The V segment lost 5 bases and the J segment 6 bases; nucleotides outside the gene matches: 9. For the CDR3, the DNA is TGTGCCAGCAGCACGCAGGGACAGGGGCGGCCTGAAGCTTTCTTT. Protein product: CASSTQGQGRPEAFF.

The chain combines TRBV19 with TRBJ1-5; D unclear. Trimming took off 8 bases at V and 3 bases at J, with 17 bases between the two ends. Germline CDR1 and CDR2: LNHDA and SQIVND (reference sequence). This CDR3 has 15 residues. CDR3 sequence: CASSTGLGANQPQHF. CDR3 DNA: TGTGCCAGTTCTACGGGATTGGGAGCCAATCAGCCCCAGCATTTT.

The V call is TRBV6-5, the J call TRBJ2-2; TRBD2 might be the D (6 bases). The CDR3 contains 13 residues. Per the germline V gene, CDR1 is MNHEY and CDR2 is SVGAGI. Trimming stripped 7 bases from V and 4 bases from J, with 10 bases between. The DNA for the CDR3 is TGTGCCAGCAAAGGTAGCGGCACCGGGGAGCTGTTTTTT. Translated, it gives CASKGSGTGELFF.

CDR3 DNA: TGTGCCAGCAGTTACGGCCTAGAGGACACAGATACGCAGTATTTT. Residues: CASSYGLEDTDTQYF. V usage is TRBV6-2 or TRBV6-3 and J usage is TRBJ2-3, with D uncertain. Trimming cost V 2 bases and J 2 bases, with 11 bases left between them. The CDR3 contains 15 residues. Germline V CDR1 and CDR2: MNHEY, SVGEGT.

The rearrangement joins TRBV6-1 to TRBJ1-5; D unresolved. Germline CDR1 and CDR2: MNHNS and SASEGT. V lost 2 bases to trimming and J lost 7 bases, with 9 bases between them. CDR3 length equals 13 residues. CDR3 in amino acids: CASSETGYQPQHF. Written as DNA, the CDR3 is TGTGCCAGCAGTGAAACCGGGTACCAGCCCCAGCATTTT.

The V gene is TRBV15, the J gene TRBJ2-7, with TRBD1 matching over 8 bases. Looked up from germline, CDR1 is LNHNV and CDR2 is YYDKDF (reference sequence). This CDR3 is built from 14 residues. V was pared by 0 bases and J by 3 bases, with 1 base of the junction left unmatched. CDR3 amino acids: CATSRDRGLYEQYF. The CDR3 region has the DNA TGTGCCACCAGCAGAGACAGGGGGCTCTACGAGCAGTACTTC. The complete variable domain, with remaining parts taken from reference TRBV15 and TRBJ2-7, reads DAMVIQNPRYQVTQFGKPVTLSCSQTLNHNVMYWYQQKSSQAPKLLFHYYDKDFNNEADTPDNFQSRRPNTSFCFLDIRSPGLGDTAMYLCATSRDRGLYEQYFGPGTRLTVT.

V is TRBV28 and J is TRBJ1-1; D call uncertain. CDR3 length: 12 amino acids. CDR1 is MDHEN, CDR2 SYDVKM, per germline. Deletions cut 6 bases from V and 4 bases from J, with 9 bases between. Here the CDR3 reads CASSLPSTEAFF. The CDR3, as DNA: TGTGCCAGCAGCCTCCCCAGCACTGAAGCTTTCTTT.

This sequence joins TRBV27 and TRBJ2-2; 11 bases map to TRBD2. Germline V lookup: CDR1 MNHEY, CDR2 SMNVEV (reference sequence). The CDR3 runs 17 residues. Germline trimming cut 6 bases from V and 4 bases from J; bases unmatched to any gene: 10. The CDR3 DNA reads as TGTGCCAGCAGCTTTTTAGCGGGAGGGCCGAGCACCGGGGAGCTGTTTTTT. Residues: CASSFLAGGPSTGELFF.

V and J are TRBV20-1 and TRBJ1-2; D is unclear. With 3 bases removed from V and 4 bases from J, the gap between germline ends came to 9 bases. Germline CDR1 is DFQATT and CDR2 is SNEGSKA (reference sequence). This CDR3 spans 12 amino acids. The CDR3 region is CSASVESYGYTF. DNA of the CDR3: TGCAGTGCTAGTGTTGAGTCCTATGGCTACACCTTC.

The chain combines TRBV6-6 with TRBJ2-1; D is perhaps TRBD1 (6 bases). The CDR3 is 13 amino acids. CDR1 is MNHNY, CDR2 SVGAGI, per germline (reference sequence). V was trimmed by 6 bases and J by 5 bases, leaving 11 bases between them. CDR3 bases: TGTGCCAGCAGGGCAGGGGTCCACAATGAGCAGTTCTTC. Translated: CASRAGVHNEQFF.

The chain uses TRBV28 and TRBJ1-2; D is undetermined. From germline, CDR1 is MDHEN and CDR2 SYDVKM. The CDR3 has 14 amino acids. Between the trimmed V and J ends, which lost 2 bases and 4 bases, there was a span of 11 bases. The CDR3 loop is CASSLGQTGYGYTF. The CDR3 DNA sequence: TGTGCCAGCAGTTTAGGTCAGACTGGCTATGGCTACACCTTC.